The 18 T cell receptor beta chains below were found in one sample sequenced in a study of cytomegalovirus exposure and HLA in healthy donors. A multiplex PCR was run with 60 Vbeta primers and 13 Jbeta primers. Repertoires were generated with immunoSEQ multiplex PCR, while TCRdb's copy carries only in-frame clones and drops some. Found here are roughly 240,000 clones, roughly 81% of them singletons; the top ten hold roughly 0.22%. The source material was PBMCs. The receptors here all came from a girl aged 2-10 years in good health and CMV-seronegative.

This sequence joins TRBV7-9 and TRBJ2-5; tentatively, D is TRBD2 (5 bases). The CDR3 is made up of 13 amino acids. Germline CDR1 and CDR2: SEHNR and FQNEAQ (reference sequence). Trimming removed 5 bases from V and 5 bases from J, with 12 bases in between. DNA for the CDR3: TGTGCCAGCAGCCTCGGGGTGCGGGAGACCCAGTACTTC. Protein product: CASSLGVRETQYF.

V and J are TRBV25-1 and TRBJ2-5; a possible D gene is TRBD1 (6 bases). Deletions cut 2 bases from V and 2 bases from J, with 15 bases between. Germline V gene data show CDR1 as MGHDK and CDR2 as SYGVNS. The CDR3 consists of 16 residues. CDR3 in amino acids: CASSEVRGLGQETQYF. The CDR3, as DNA: TGTGCCAGCAGTGAAGTGAGGGGGTTAGGGCAAGAGACCCAGTACTTC.

CDR3 residues: CSARVDTEAFF. The CDR3 bases are TGCAGCGCCAGGGTGGACACTGAAGCTTTCTTT. V is TRBV29-1 and J is TRBJ1-1, with D perhaps TRBD1 (5 bases). Germline CDR1 and CDR2: SQVTM and ANQGSEA. V was cut by 7 bases and J by 3 bases, with 9 bases left in between. The CDR3 is 11 amino acids.

This clone was detected only once. J is TRBJ2-5 and V is TRBV5-4; 7 bases line up with TRBD1. This CDR3 region has 14 residues. Germline CDR1 reads SGHNT; CDR2 reads YYREEE (reference sequence). Trimming at V came to 4 bases and at J to 7 bases, leaving 10 bases not matched to a gene. The CDR3 DNA follows: TGTGCCAGCAGCAAGACAGGGACCGGGGTGACCCAGTACTTC. Translation gives CASSKTGTGVTQYF.

The chain links TRBV6-1 to TRBJ1-1; weak D call: TRBD1 (6 bases). The ends were cut back, 1 base at V and 3 bases at J, with 15 bases in the middle. The germline gives CDR1 MNHNS, CDR2 SASEGT. This CDR3 comprises 16 residues. CDR3 coding DNA: TGTGCCAGCAGTGAAGAAGAGGGAACAGGGTACACTGAAGCTTTCTTT. Translation gives CASSEEEGTGYTEAFF.

The V and J genes are TRBV2 and TRBJ2-5; D gene ambiguous. Germline V gene lookup returns CDR1 SNHLY and CDR2 FYNNEI. V lost 4 bases and J 2 bases, leaving 17 bases between the germline ends. This CDR3 is 16 amino acids long. CDR3 nucleotide sequence: TGTGCCAGCAGTGGCCTTCTCCGGCAGGCTCAAGAGACCCAGTACTTC. As protein: CASSGLLRQAQETQYF.

The chain combines TRBV9 with TRBJ1-5, with 8 positions matching TRBD1. Germline V gene sequence: CDR1 SGDLS, CDR2 YYNGEE. The CDR3 length is 15 residues. With V trimmed by 2 bases and J by 4 bases, 5 bases remained unmatched. CDR3 loop: CASSVEDRVNQPQHF. CDR3 nucleotides: TGTGCCAGCAGCGTCGAGGACAGGGTGAATCAGCCCCAGCATTTT.

The chain employs TRBV11-2 and TRBJ1-4; 7 nucleotides match TRBD1. CDR3 length: 17 amino acids. Germline V gives CDR1 SGHAT, CDR2 FQNNGV. The ends lost 2 bases at V and 3 bases at J; junction bases unmatched: 9. This CDR3 reads CASSLRVRGYANEKLFF. CDR3 coding DNA: TGTGCCAGCAGCTTAAGGGTCAGGGGGTACGCTAATGAAAAACTGTTTTTT.

This chain joins TRBV4-2 and TRBJ2-1; tentative D call: TRBD2 (5 bases). V was trimmed by 0 bases and J by 0 bases, leaving 15 bases between them. The CDR3 consists of 18 residues. Per germline, CDR1 LGHNA and CDR2 YNFKEQ. Written as DNA, the CDR3 is TGTGCCAGCAGCCAAGAAGTATGGAGGCAGAGCTCCTACAATGAGCAGTTCTTC. This codes for CASSQEVWRQSSYNEQFF.

J is TRBJ2-1 and V is TRBV10-1, with 8 bases aligning to TRBD2. The V and J ends lost 8 bases and 4 bases, in that order; junction bases with no gene match: 10. Per germline, CDR1 WNHNN and CDR2 SYGVQD (reference sequence). CDR3 size: 15 residues. CDR3 protein: CASQMRGAGYNEQFF. The DNA for the CDR3 is TGCGCCAGCCAGATGCGGGGGGCGGGATACAATGAGCAGTTCTTC.

V and J are TRBV7-9 and TRBJ1-5, with 7 bases aligning to TRBD1. J gave up 3 bases and V 1 base, and 3 bases lay outside the gene matches. Looked up from germline, CDR1 is SEHNR and CDR2 is FQNEAQ (reference sequence). The CDR3 has 15 residues. This CDR3 reads CASSLGTGHNQPQHF. DNA for the CDR3: TGTGCCAGCAGCTTAGGGACAGGCCACAATCAGCCCCAGCATTTT.

The J gene is TRBJ2-3, the V gene TRBV5-6, with unresolved D. Germline CDR1 is SGHDT and CDR2 is YYEEEE. Trimming removed 1 base at V and 1 base at J, with 4 bases between. The CDR3 is made up of 13 amino acids. CDR3 loop: CASSLRGTDTQYF. Here the CDR3 DNA reads TGTGCCAGCAGCTTGCGCGGCACAGATACGCAGTATTTT.

The gene calls are TRBV28 and TRBJ1-5; 8 bases match TRBD1. The trim removed 4 bases at V and 2 bases at J, leaving 4 bases unmatched. This CDR3 has 15 residues. Germline V gene sequence: CDR1 MDHEN, CDR2 SYDVKM. The DNA for the CDR3 is TGTGCCAGCAGTTCGCAGGGGGCAGGCAATCAGCCCCAGCATTTT. Protein: CASSSQGAGNQPQHF.

This clone came up once. CDR3 amino acids: CASSLYWGVWTEAFF. In DNA, the CDR3 is TGTGCCAGCAGCTTATACTGGGGAGTGTGGACTGAAGCTTTCTTT. This rearrangement joins TRBV7-6 to TRBJ1-1; D not resolved. The V gene lost 2 bases and the J gene lost 5 bases, with 15 bases spanning the gap. The germline CDR1 and CDR2 sequences are SGHVS and FNYEAQ. The CDR3 loop spans 15 amino acids.

In DNA form, the CDR3 reads TGTGCCAGCAGTGAGAGGGGACTAGACACAGATACGCAGTATTTT. Translation gives CASSERGLDTDTQYF. V and J are TRBV2 and TRBJ2-3; TRBD2 matches 8 bases. Germline V gives CDR1 SNHLY, CDR2 FYNNEI. Germline trimming cut 3 bases from V and 2 bases from J; bases unmatched to any gene: 4. The CDR3 extends over 15 amino acids. The complete variable domain, with remaining parts taken from reference TRBV2 and TRBJ2-3, reads EPEVTQTPSHQVTQMGQEVILRCVPISNHLYFYWYRQILGQKVEFLVSFYNNEISEKSEIFDDQFSVERPDGSNFTLKIRSTKLEDSAMYFCASSERGLDTDTQYFGPGTRLTVL.

V and J are TRBV11-3 and TRBJ2-1; a possible D gene is TRBD2 (5 bases). Trimming stripped 4 bases from V and 9 bases from J, with 16 bases between. From germline, CDR1 is SGHNT and CDR2 YENEEA. This CDR3 comprises 14 residues. The CDR3 DNA reads as TGTGCCAGCAGCTCAACCCCCCATAGCGTTGAGCAGTTCTTC. Encoded protein: CASSSTPHSVEQFF.

The chain combines TRBV11-3 with TRBJ1-1; possibly TRBD1 for D (5 bases). The CDR3 extends over 11 amino acids. Trimming stripped 6 bases from V and 4 bases from J, with 6 bases between. CDR1 is SGHNT and CDR2 is YENEEA in the germline V gene. The CDR3 bases are TGTGCCAGCAGTAGGGGCACTGAAGCTTTCTTT. This codes for CASSRGTEAFF.

The rearrangement uses TRBV18 and TRBJ1-3; 7 bases line up with TRBD1. This CDR3 is built from 16 residues. CDR1 is KGHSH and CDR2 is LQKENI in the germline V gene. J was trimmed by 0 bases and V by 3 bases; bases with no gene match: 5. CDR3 nucleotide sequence: TGTGCCAGCTCACCTGGGACAGCGAGCTCTGGAAACACCATATATTTT. Its protein is CASSPGTASSGNTIYF.